One and the same sample provided the 20 T cell receptor beta chains below, sequenced in a study of cytomegalovirus exposure and HLA in healthy donors. The PCR employed 60 Vbeta primers together with 13 Jbeta primers. Assay used: immunoSEQ multiplex PCR; TCRdb lists only in-frame clones, some missing. The table has 100,000 to 150,000 clones, 80% seen once. The sample comprised PBMCs. These receptors were collected from a middle-aged woman in good health and CMV-seronegative.

The chain uses TRBV5-4 and TRBJ1-5, with 9 bases lining up with TRBD1. This CDR3 comprises 15 residues. V was pared by 3 bases and J by 3 bases, with 4 bases of the junction left unmatched. Germline V CDR1 and CDR2: SGHNT, YYREEE (reference sequence). In nucleotides, the CDR3 is TGTGCCAGCAGCTCGGGACAGGGCGACAATCAGCCCCAGCATTTT. Amino acids: CASSSGQGDNQPQHF. Drawing the rest from reference TRBV5-4 and TRBJ1-5, the complete variable domain is ETGVTQSPTHLIKTRGQQVTLRCSSQSGHNTVSWYQQALGQGPQFIFQYYREEENGRGNFPPRFSGLQFPNYSSELNVNALELDDSALYLCASSSGQGDNQPQHFGDGTRLSIL.

V and J are TRBV2 and TRBJ1-5; 10 nucleotides agree with TRBD1. Germline lookup yields CDR1 SNHLY and CDR2 FYNNEI. Trimming took 7 bases from V and 7 from J; bases not matched to a gene: 7. This CDR3 is 14 amino acids long. The CDR3 spells CASTWGTGVQPQHF. CDR3 bases: TGTGCCAGCACTTGGGGGACAGGGGTCCAGCCCCAGCATTTT.

The chain recombines TRBV9 with TRBJ1-4; 7 positions match TRBD1. Germline CDR1 is SGDLS and CDR2 is YYNGEE. The CDR3 sequence is 16 residues long. The J segment lost 2 bases and the V segment lost 2 bases, leaving 6 bases of the junction unmatched. The CDR3 loop reads CASSVNSGQTNEKLFF. The CDR3 DNA reads as TGTGCCAGCAGCGTCAATTCGGGACAGACTAATGAAAAACTGTTTTTT.

J is TRBJ1-1 and V is TRBV4-3; 11 positions match TRBD1. The CDR3 extends over 19 amino acids. Germline lookup yields CDR1 LGHNA and CDR2 YSLEER. Trimming took 2 bases from V and 4 from J; bases not matched to a gene: 15. For the CDR3, the DNA is TGCGCCAGCAGCCAAATCCTTCCCGGACAGGGGGCGTCGGGCACTGAAGCTTTCTTT. Translated, it gives CASSQILPGQGASGTEAFF.

The chain is built from TRBV7-8 and TRBJ1-1; maybe TRBD1 (6 bases). Germline CDR1 and CDR2: SGHVS and FQNEAQ. With 7 bases removed from V and 4 bases from J, the gap between germline ends came to 22 bases. CDR3 length: 16 residues. For the CDR3, the DNA is TGTGCCAGCACTCACAATGGGGGGGGCGTCGGCACTGAAGCTTTCTTT. It encodes CASTHNGGGVGTEAFF.

The rearrangement links TRBV7-9 to TRBJ2-5, with D perhaps matching TRBD2 (6 bases). The CDR3 loop spans 17 amino acids. Looked up from germline, CDR1 is SEHNR and CDR2 is FQNEAQ (reference sequence). V was pared by 1 base and J by 1 base, with 16 bases between. CDR3 protein: CASSLGWAGLLQETQYF. The CDR3 DNA reads as TGTGCCAGCAGCTTAGGGTGGGCGGGATTACTCCAAGAGACCCAGTACTTC. Drawing the rest from reference TRBV7-9 and TRBJ2-5, the complete variable domain is DTGVSQNPRHKITKRGQNVTFRCDPISEHNRLYWYRQTLGQGPEFLTYFQNEAQLEKSRLLSDRFSAERPKGSFSTLEIQRTEQGDSAMYLCASSLGWAGLLQETQYFGPGTRLLVL.

The rearrangement uses TRBV18 and TRBJ1-1; D gene unclear. Trimming took 1 base from V and 1 from J, leaving 13 bases between them. Germline V gene data show CDR1 as KGHSH and CDR2 as LQKENI. This CDR3 is built from 16 residues. The CDR3 DNA is TGTGCCAGCTCACCACTCGGGTCCCGCTCGAACACTGAAGCTTTCTTT. Translated, it gives CASSPLGSRSNTEAFF.

The rearrangement links TRBV27 to TRBJ2-1, with D perhaps TRBD2 (5 bases). V was cut by 2 bases and J by 0 bases, with 11 bases left in between. Germline CDR1 MNHEY, CDR2 SMNVEV (reference sequence). The CDR3 is 16 amino acids. The CDR3 spells CASSLKPGYSYNEQFF. The CDR3, as DNA: TGTGCCAGCAGTTTAAAGCCGGGGTACTCCTACAATGAGCAGTTCTTC.

The rearrangement joins TRBV7-2 to TRBJ2-2, with 12 nucleotides matching TRBD1. The V gene end was trimmed by 6 bases and the J gene end by 2 bases; junction bases not matched to a gene: 4. This CDR3 contains 16 residues. Germline CDR1 is SGHTA and CDR2 is FQGNSA. CDR3 region: CASSFGTGGNTGELFF. The CDR3 DNA reads TGTGCCAGCAGTTTCGGGACAGGGGGCAACACCGGGGAGCTGTTTTTT.

This clone showed up just once. The V gene is TRBV19, the J gene TRBJ2-5; 11 nucleotides align to TRBD2. In germline, CDR1 is LNHDA, CDR2 SQIVND (reference sequence). The V segment lost 5 bases and the J segment 4 bases; nucleotides outside the gene matches: 6. CDR3 size: 15 residues. DNA for the CDR3: TGTGCCAGTAGTCTACTAGCGGGGGAAAGAGAGACCCAGTACTTC. Its translation is CASSLLAGERETQYF. Complete variable domain (other parts from reference TRBV19 and TRBJ2-5): DGGITQSPKYLFRKEGQNVTLSCEQNLNHDAMYWYRQDPGQGLRLIYYSQIVNDFQKGDIAEGYSVSREKKESFPLTVTSAQKNPTAFYLCASSLLAGERETQYFGPGTRLLVL.

CDR3 bases: TGCGCCAGCAGCCCAAGGACAGGGTCCACCGGGGAGCTGTTTTTT. Protein product: CASSPRTGSTGELFF. This chain joins TRBV5-1 and TRBJ2-2; 8 bases map to TRBD1. Germline-derived CDR1 and CDR2 are SGHRS and YFSETQ. V lost 4 bases and J lost 4; bases outside the gene matches: 6. The CDR3 has 15 residues. Full variable domain (rest looked up from reference TRBV5-1 and TRBJ2-2): KAGVTQTPRYLIKTRGQQVTLSCSPISGHRSVSWYQQTPGQGLQFLFEYFSETQRNKGNFPGRFSGRQFSNSRSEMNVSTLELGDSALYLCASSPRTGSTGELFFGEGSRLTVL.

The chain has TRBV9 and TRBJ2-3; D perhaps matches TRBD2 (6 bases). V gave up 8 bases and J gave up 6 bases, with 16 bases separating them. This CDR3 is built from 13 residues. Germline CDR1 SGDLS, CDR2 YYNGEE. CDR3 coding DNA: TGTGCCAGGAGGAGGGGTAGAGGCGATACGCAGTATTTT. This codes for CARRRGRGDTQYF. Drawing the rest from reference TRBV9 and TRBJ2-3, the complete variable domain is DSGVTQTPKHLITATGQRVTLRCSPRSGDLSVYWYQQSLDQGLQFLIQYYNGEERAKGNILERFSAQQFPDLHSELNLSSLELGDSALYFCARRRGRGDTQYFGPGTRLTVL.

The J gene is TRBJ1-4, the V gene TRBV5-1, with D possibly matching TRBD1 (5 bases). CDR3 length equals 14 residues. Between the trimmed V and J ends, which lost 4 bases and 6 bases, there was a span of 13 bases. Germline CDR1 reads SGHRS; CDR2 reads YFSETQ. Here the CDR3 reads CASSLQGEDEKLFF. The CDR3, as DNA: TGCGCCAGCAGCCTTCAGGGTGAGGATGAAAAACTGTTTTTT.

This clone came up a few times. The chain joins TRBV7-9 to TRBJ1-1; D call uncertain. V lost 2 bases and J lost 3, with 7 bases in between. This CDR3 comprises 13 residues. Germline-derived CDR1 and CDR2 are SEHNR and FQNEAQ (reference sequence). The CDR3 region has the DNA TGTGCCAGCAGCTTACAACGGGACACTGAAGCTTTCTTT. Residues: CASSLQRDTEAFF.

This clone occurred a few times. The junction shows a germline mismatch at one end, possibly a read error. The V and J genes are TRBV5-6 and TRBJ2-3, with TRBD2 matching 8 bases. Germline V gene data show CDR1 as SGHDT and CDR2 as YYEEEE. The CDR3 is 12 residues long. CDR3 amino acids: CASSREGSDEDF. The CDR3 nucleotides are TGTGCCAGCAGCCGGGAGGGAAGCGACGAGGATTTT.

The chain couples TRBV29-1 to TRBJ2-1, with D unresolved. Germline values: CDR1 SQVTM, CDR2 ANQGSEA. Deletions cut 2 bases from V and 1 base from J, with 9 bases between. The CDR3 totals 14 residues. The CDR3 loop reads CSVELPGSYNEQFF. The CDR3 DNA is TGCAGCGTTGAACTGCCAGGATCCTACAATGAGCAGTTCTTC.

V gene TRBV4-2 combines with J gene TRBJ2-2; TRBD2 aligns across 9 bases. Germline V CDR1 and CDR2: LGHNA, YNFKEQ. The CDR3 sequence is 18 residues long. V shed 0 bases, J shed 0 bases, and the junction held 5 bases outside the gene matches. DNA of the CDR3: TGTGCCAGCAGCCAAGATACAGCGGGGGGACCGAACACCGGGGAGCTGTTTTTT. Translated: CASSQDTAGGPNTGELFF.

The V gene is TRBV28, the J gene TRBJ1-2; TRBD1 is a possible D gene (5 bases). The CDR3 spans 12 residues. Trimming took off 10 bases at V and 8 bases at J, with 17 bases between the two ends. Germline CDR1 is MDHEN and CDR2 is SYDVKM. The CDR3 nucleotides read TGTGCCATCCCGGACGGGGGAGGAGGCTACACCTTC. It specifies CAIPDGGGGYTF.

The chain recombines TRBV9 with TRBJ1-1; possible D gene TRBD1, 5 bases. From germline, CDR1 is SGDLS and CDR2 YYNGEE. The CDR3 sequence is 14 residues long. V shed 0 bases and J shed 1 base, with 7 bases lying between them. In nucleotides, the CDR3 is TGTGCCAGCAGCGTAGCCCAGGGGAACACTGAAGCTTTCTTT. Encoded protein: CASSVAQGNTEAFF.

The gene calls are TRBV6-5 and TRBJ1-2, with 8 bases lining up with TRBD1. Germline CDR1 is MNHEY and CDR2 is SVGAGI. V shed 0 bases and J 2 bases; nucleotides not matched to a gene: 2. CDR3 length equals 15 residues. The CDR3 nucleotides are TGTGCCAGCAGTTACTCAACAGGGGGGAACTATGGCTACACCTTC. Encoded protein: CASSYSTGGNYGYTF.